What follows are 2 T cell receptor beta chains derived from one specimen sequenced in a study of CD8 T cells in ankylosing spondylitis. TCRdb redid the calling of the 5' RACE reads with MiXCR, one entry per CDR3 protein. The profile covers some 140,000 distinct CDR3 sequences, with roughly 8.3% appearing a single time and 6% to 9.5% taken by the ten largest. The sample was synovial fluid, either unsorted or a sorted T cell fraction (not recorded which). These receptor sequences come from a male donor with ankylosing spondylitis.

This clonotype showed up just a few times. The chain joins TRBV5-1 to TRBJ2-3; no firm D call. CDR3 length equals 13 residues. The ends were cut back, 1 base at V and 4 bases at J, with 7 bases in the middle. Germline assignment: CDR1 SGHRS and CDR2 YFSETQ. CDR3 in amino acids: CASSLPPPDTQYF. The CDR3 DNA is TGCGCCAGCAGCTTGCCCCCCCCAGATACGCAGTATTTT.

Many counts were recorded for this clonotype. The rearrangement uses TRBV7-2 and TRBJ2-2; D not resolved. The V and J ends lost 0 bases and 8 bases respectively, with 7 bases between them. CDR3 length: 13 amino acids. From germline, CDR1 is SGHTA and CDR2 FQGNSA. CDR3: CASSLAERGELFF. CDR3 bases: TGTGCCAGCAGCTTAGCCGAGCGAGGGGAGCTGTTTTTT.